The T cell receptor beta chain under discussion was sequenced for a study of shared clonotypes between healthy human individuals. V lost 2 bases, J lost 6 bases, and 14 bases lay in between. This CDR3 is built from 14 residues. Germline V lookup: CDR1 SGDLS, CDR2 YYNGEE. Profiling relied on immunoSEQ multiplex PCR, and the TCRdb table lists in-frame clones only, not all of them. The sample has approximately 530,000 clones, more than 95% seen once; the top ten hold under 0.065%. Points on this clone: Antigen: not known.

Study results and caveats: Rarefaction analysis demonstrated incomplete sorted-subset sequencing notwithstanding large depth.

J is TRBJ1-2 and V is TRBV9; D is ambiguous. The receptor was derived from a woman aged 30 to 39 in good health. Source material: naive CD4+ T cells sorted from blood. Subset meaning: CD45RA+ positively selected. The DNA for the CDR3 is TGTGCCAGCAGCGTCTACCCTGGCGAGGATGGCTACACCTTC. Its translation: CASSVYPGEDGYTF.